This TCR beta chain was obtained from a study of blood T cell repertoires in COVID-19. Study summary: Italy, Spain and the United States were the sources of the convalescent and acute COVID-19 samples. Sample material is recorded as cDNA or gDNA derived from T cells, B-cell-depleted T cells, or PBMCs.

As processed by the authors: Estimation of nucleated cell counts relied on the amplification of reference gene primers. The method was immunoSEQ multiplex PCR; TCRdb's version includes in-frame clones alone and lacks a portion of them. Clonal size and the V and J genes are those of that table, whereas D and trimming came from the DNA. The sample includes a few hundred thousand clones, around 85% of them seen just once. J was trimmed by 8 bases and V by 0 bases; bases with no gene match: 2. Looked up from germline, CDR1 is KGHSH and CDR2 is LQKENI. This CDR3 has 14 residues. The sequencing input was peripheral blood. The genes are TRBV18 and TRBJ2-2; 8 bases map to TRBD1. The clonotype comes from a man aged 50 or older with active or convalescent COVID-19. The chain's CDR3 is CASSPPTGAGELFF. CDR3 sequence (DNA): TGTGCCAGCTCACCACCGACAGGGGCAGGGGAGCTGTTTTTT.